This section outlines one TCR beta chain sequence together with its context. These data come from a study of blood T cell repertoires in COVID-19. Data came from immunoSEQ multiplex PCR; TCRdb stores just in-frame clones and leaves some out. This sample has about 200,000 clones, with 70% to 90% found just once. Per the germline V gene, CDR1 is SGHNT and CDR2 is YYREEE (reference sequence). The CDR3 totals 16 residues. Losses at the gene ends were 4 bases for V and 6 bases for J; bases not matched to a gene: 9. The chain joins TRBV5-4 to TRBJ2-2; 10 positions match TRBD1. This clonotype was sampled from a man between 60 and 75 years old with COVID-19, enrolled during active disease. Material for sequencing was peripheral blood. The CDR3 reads CASSQTGTGVSGELFF. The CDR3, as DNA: TGTGCCAGCAGCCAGACCGGGACAGGGGTGTCCGGGGAGCTGTTTTTT.